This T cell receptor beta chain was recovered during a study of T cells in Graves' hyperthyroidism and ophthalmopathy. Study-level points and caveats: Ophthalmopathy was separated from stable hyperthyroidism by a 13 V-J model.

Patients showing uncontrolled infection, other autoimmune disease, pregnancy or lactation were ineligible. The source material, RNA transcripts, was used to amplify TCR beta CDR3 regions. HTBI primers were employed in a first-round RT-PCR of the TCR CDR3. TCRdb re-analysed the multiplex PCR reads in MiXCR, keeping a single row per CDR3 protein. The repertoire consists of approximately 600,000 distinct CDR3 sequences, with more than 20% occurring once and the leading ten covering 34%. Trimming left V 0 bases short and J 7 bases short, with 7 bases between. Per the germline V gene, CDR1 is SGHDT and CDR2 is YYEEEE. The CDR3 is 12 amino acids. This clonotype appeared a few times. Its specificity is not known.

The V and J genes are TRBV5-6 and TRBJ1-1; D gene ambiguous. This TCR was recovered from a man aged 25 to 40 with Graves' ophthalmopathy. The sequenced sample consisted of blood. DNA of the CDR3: TGTGCCAGCAGCTTGGGGTGGGGTGAAGCTTTCTTT. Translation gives CASSLGWGEAFF.